The clone carrying this TCR beta chain was counted ten times or more. Its antigen is undetermined. The data were taken from a study of T-cell reconstitution after alpha-beta-depleted transplantation in children. Regarding the study as a whole: Recipient T cells and thymic progenitors that survived were the source of the high TCRbeta diversity seen at day 60 in some patients. By one year post-transplant, T-cell counts and diversity largely arose from T cells that were newly produced. Roughly two months post-transplant, alpha-beta T cells reportedly originated from several hundred graft clones that had expanded.

As it was prepared, the TCRbeta library received unique molecular identifiers. One entry per CDR3 protein results from TCRdb running MiXCR on the PCR reads. The sample has just over 950,000 distinct CDR3 sequences, around 30% seen once. Germline CDR1 and CDR2: SGHRS and YFSETQ. The CDR3 has 13 amino acids. Trimming shortened V by 4 bases and J by 2 bases, and 8 bases separated the two germline ends. The chain has TRBV5-1 and TRBJ2-3, with TRBD1 as a possible D gene (6 bases). The receptor's source is a boy under two years old who had a stem cell transplant for SCID, so the T cells may come from the graft donor. The starting material was PBMCs, mostly from graft donor cells, obtained 360 days after TCRalphabeta/CD19-depleted stem cell transplant. The CDR3 nucleotides read TGCGCCAGCAGCAGGGACAACACAGATACGCAGTATTTT. Translation gives CASSRDNTDTQYF.